The 31 T cell receptor beta chains listed next were all sequenced from one sample in a study of blood T cell repertoires in COVID-19. Method: immunoSEQ multiplex PCR; TCRdb's copy keeps in-frame clones and lacks some. This table has about 160,000 clones, just under 85% appearing once. Sequencing was performed on peripheral blood. The receptors derive from a woman older than 75 with acute or convalescent COVID-19.

The rearrangement links TRBV12-5 to TRBJ2-1; possible D gene TRBD1, 5 bases. The CDR3 has 16 amino acids. V lost 1 base and J lost 3, with 13 bases in between. Per germline, CDR1 LGHNT and CDR2 FRNRAP. The CDR3 nucleotides read TGTGCTAGTGGTTTGGCCGACAGCGCAGGCTACAATGAGCAGTTCTTC. It yields the protein CASGLADSAGYNEQFF.

This clone was counted once. The chain employs TRBV29-1 and TRBJ2-1, with 10 nucleotides matching TRBD2. From germline, CDR1 is SQVTM and CDR2 ANQGSEA. This CDR3 spans 11 amino acids. Trimming removed 7 bases from V and 9 bases from J; junction bases left unmatched: 3. The CDR3 bases are TGCAGCGCTAGCGGGAGTGCTGAGCAGTTCTTC. Translated: CSASGSAEQFF.

This sequence joins TRBV10-3 and TRBJ1-1; D is perhaps TRBD1 (5 bases). Trimming shortened V by 2 bases and J by 3 bases, and 10 bases separated the two germline ends. The CDR3 runs 14 residues. The germline V gene encodes CDR1 ENHRY and CDR2 SYGVKD. As DNA, the CDR3 is TGTGCCATCAGTGAGAGGGGTGGGGACACTGAAGCTTTCTTT. Translating gives CAISERGGDTEAFF.

The CDR3 spells CAWSVAGAHTGELFF. The CDR3, as DNA: TGTGCCTGGAGCGTAGCGGGAGCCCACACCGGGGAGCTGTTTTTT. The chain combines TRBV30 with TRBJ2-2; 9 bases are shared with TRBD2. Germline CDR1 is GTSNPN and CDR2 is SVGIG (reference sequence). The V and J ends lost 3 bases and 3 bases, in that order; junction bases with no gene match: 5. The CDR3 is 15 residues long.

The chain recombines TRBV6-5 with TRBJ2-5; weak D call: TRBD2 (6 bases). The V gene's germline CDR1 is MNHEY and CDR2 SVGAGI. The V gene lost 3 bases and the J gene lost 2 bases, with 13 bases spanning the gap. The CDR3 spans 15 residues. CDR3 DNA sequence: TGTGCCAGCAGTTATACCGGGGGACGGCAAGAGACCCAGTACTTC. Its translation: CASSYTGGRQETQYF.

V and J are TRBV5-1 and TRBJ2-5; weak D call: TRBD1 (6 bases). There are 14 residues in the CDR3. Germline V gene data show CDR1 as SGHRS and CDR2 as YFSETQ. V was shortened by 5 bases and J by 1 base, with 12 bases between the two germline ends. The CDR3 DNA follows: TGCGCCAGCAGTGAAAGACAGGCCCAAGAGACCCAGTACTTC. Translating it yields CASSERQAQETQYF.

V gene TRBV2 combines with J gene TRBJ1-2; 8 positions agree with TRBD1. The V segment lost 7 bases and the J segment 7 bases; nucleotides outside the gene matches: 17. The CDR3 runs 16 residues. The germline gives CDR1 SNHLY, CDR2 FYNNEI. Here the CDR3 reads CASTTRPTGVGGGYTF. In DNA, the CDR3 is TGTGCCAGCACCACAAGGCCGACAGGGGTGGGGGGTGGCTACACCTTC.

V and J are TRBV2 and TRBJ1-2; 9 bases are a match to TRBD1. The length of the CDR3 is 13 residues. The trim removed 5 bases at V and 5 bases at J, leaving 3 bases unmatched. Germline V lookup: CDR1 SNHLY, CDR2 FYNNEI. CDR3 amino acids: CASSRTGAYGYTF. As DNA, the CDR3 is TGTGCCAGCAGTAGGACAGGGGCGTATGGCTACACCTTC.

This chain links TRBV2 with TRBJ2-7; TRBD1 agrees at 8 bases. The CDR3 has 15 residues. V trimming: 8 bases; J trimming: 1 base; junction bases outside the gene matches: 10. Per germline, CDR1 SNHLY and CDR2 FYNNEI. The CDR3 region has the DNA TGTGCCAGCGGGGTAGAGGACAGGGAATCCTACGAGCAGTACTTC. Translated, it gives CASGVEDRESYEQYF.

This clone was seen only a few times. The chain joins TRBV27 to TRBJ1-1; D gene uncertain. Germline V gene data show CDR1 as MNHEY and CDR2 as SMNVEV (reference sequence). Deletions cut 5 bases from V and 4 bases from J, with 14 bases between. The CDR3 has 14 amino acids. The CDR3 DNA is TGTGCCAGCAGTCCGAACACGGGAGGCACTGAAGCTTTCTTT. It translates to CASSPNTGGTEAFF.

CDR3 residues: CASSLKLAIPGELFF. CDR3 DNA sequence: TGTGCCAGCAGCCTCAAGTTGGCAATTCCCGGGGAGCTGTTTTTT. The chain employs TRBV11-2 and TRBJ2-2; no clear D gene. The CDR3 has 15 amino acids. The germline V gene has CDR1 SGHAT and CDR2 FQNNGV. V lost 5 bases, J lost 6 bases, and 16 bases lay in between. The full variable domain, with the rest looked up from reference TRBV11-2 and TRBJ2-2, is EAGVAQSPRYKIIEKRQSVAFWCNPISGHATLYWYQQILGQGPKLLIQFQNNGVVDDSQLPKDRFSAERLKGVDSTLKIQPAKLEDSAVYLCASSLKLAIPGELFFGEGSRLTVL.

Written as DNA, the CDR3 is TGTGCTAGTGGTTTACAGGGGGGCACTGAGCAGTTCTTC. Translation gives CASGLQGGTEQFF. The genes are TRBV12-5 and TRBJ2-1; 8 bases are shared with TRBD1. With 3 bases clipped from V and 9 bases from J, the junction kept 4 bases outside the gene matches. Germline-derived CDR1 and CDR2 are LGHNT and FRNRAP. The CDR3 extends over 13 amino acids. Filled out from reference TRBV12-5 and TRBJ2-1, the complete variable domain reads DARVTQTPRHKVTEMGQEVTMRCQPILGHNTVFWYRQTMMQGLELLAYFRNRAPLDDSGMPKDRFSAEMPDATLATLKIQPSEPRDSAVYFCASGLQGGTEQFFGPGTRLTVL.

V and J are TRBV12-5 and TRBJ2-7, with 9 bases that match TRBD1. This CDR3 comprises 16 residues. After removal of 6 bases from V and 9 bases from J, the junction contained 18 bases not matched to a gene. Germline V gene data show CDR1 as LGHNT and CDR2 as FRNRAP. The CDR3 is CASGGTLWGQGLAQYF. The CDR3 DNA is TGTGCTAGTGGAGGCACTCTCTGGGGACAGGGACTCGCGCAGTACTTC.

The chain employs TRBV5-6 and TRBJ1-1, with D possibly being TRBD1 (6 bases). The V gene lost 6 bases and the J gene lost 3 bases, with 15 bases spanning the gap. CDR1 SGHDT and CDR2 YYEEEE come from the germline V gene. This CDR3 has 14 amino acids. The CDR3 region has the DNA TGTGCCAGCACCGCTGGTGCAGGGGACACTGAAGCTTTCTTT. This encodes CASTAGAGDTEAFF.

The V gene is TRBV19, the J gene TRBJ2-1; D is uncertain. Trimming shortened V by 6 bases and J by 4 bases, and 16 bases separated the two germline ends. The CDR3 consists of 15 residues. Looked up from germline, CDR1 is LNHDA and CDR2 is SQIVND (reference sequence). The CDR3 DNA is TGTGCCAGTAGAAAAGCAGGAAGAACTTACAATGAGCAGTTCTTC. Translating it yields CASRKAGRTYNEQFF. Drawing the rest from reference TRBV19 and TRBJ2-1, the complete variable domain is DGGITQSPKYLFRKEGQNVTLSCEQNLNHDAMYWYRQDPGQGLRLIYYSQIVNDFQKGDIAEGYSVSREKKESFPLTVTSAQKNPTAFYLCASRKAGRTYNEQFFGPGTRLTVL.

The J gene is TRBJ2-1, the V gene TRBV3-1 (or the pseudogene TRBV3-2); D is uncertain. Germline V gene sequence: CDR1 LGHDT, CDR2 YNNKEL (reference sequence). V was clipped by 1 base and J by 0 bases, with 10 bases between them. The CDR3 sequence is 16 residues long. The CDR3 DNA follows: TGTGCCAGCAGCCAAGGCAGGTATAGCTCCTACAATGAGCAGTTCTTC. Translating gives CASSQGRYSSYNEQFF.

V usage is TRBV9 and J usage is TRBJ2-3; maybe TRBD2 (6 bases). Per germline, CDR1 SGDLS and CDR2 YYNGEE. The ends were cut back, 0 bases at V and 4 bases at J, with 12 bases in the middle. The CDR3 spans 15 residues. CDR3 nucleotides: TGTGCCAGCAGCGTAGGAGGAGGGAGAGCAGATACGCAGTATTTT. Amino acids: CASSVGGGRADTQYF.

This chain connects TRBV7-9 to TRBJ1-1; 8 bases align to TRBD1. The CDR3 totals 14 residues. Germline CDR1 SEHNR, CDR2 FQNEAQ (reference sequence). Trimming removed 3 bases from V and 6 bases from J; junction bases left unmatched: 6. This CDR3 is CASSFADRGPEAFF. CDR3 nucleotide sequence: TGTGCCAGCAGCTTCGCAGACAGGGGTCCTGAAGCTTTCTTT.

The rearrangement uses TRBV9 and TRBJ1-4, with 8 bases fitting TRBD1. From germline, CDR1 is SGDLS and CDR2 YYNGEE. CDR3 length equals 15 residues. V lost 0 bases to trimming and J lost 2 bases; unmatched junction nucleotides: 0. The CDR3 region has the DNA TGTGCCAGCAGCGTAGGACAGGGGACTAATGAAAAACTGTTTTTT. It specifies CASSVGQGTNEKLFF.

The chain employs TRBV18 and TRBJ2-7, with 8 bases fitting TRBD2. Germline CDR1 KGHSH, CDR2 LQKENI. The CDR3 covers 15 residues. With 6 bases clipped from V and 2 bases from J, the junction kept 9 bases outside the gene matches. CDR3 sequence (DNA): TGTGCCAGCTCTGACCGGGGGGGGCAGACCTACGAGCAGTACTTC. Its translation: CASSDRGGQTYEQYF.

This clone has more than one count but fewer than ten. The rearrangement links TRBV15 to TRBJ1-2, with TRBD1 as a possible D gene (6 bases). Germline CDR1 LNHNV, CDR2 YYDKDF (reference sequence). V was trimmed by 0 bases and J by 7 bases, leaving 12 bases between them. The length of the CDR3 is 14 residues. CDR3 sequence reads: CATSRERTVPGYTF. The CDR3, as DNA: TGTGCCACCAGCAGAGAGCGGACAGTTCCTGGCTACACCTTC.

The chain is built from TRBV10-2 and TRBJ2-1; 8 bases map to TRBD2. Germline trimming cut 11 bases from V and 1 base from J; bases unmatched to any gene: 4. The CDR3 has 13 amino acids. Germline lookup yields CDR1 WSHSY and CDR2 SAAADI. Here the CDR3 DNA reads TGCGCCCGTACTAGCGGATCCTACAATGAGCAGTTCTTC. Protein product: CARTSGSYNEQFF.

Of note for this clone: Additional DNA sequences in this sample encode the identical CDR3. The V call is TRBV6-5, the J call TRBJ2-5, with D uncertain. Germline loops: CDR1 MNHEY, CDR2 SVGAGI. The CDR3 has 11 amino acids. V gave up 4 bases and J gave up 5 bases, with 5 bases separating them. The CDR3 DNA reads TGTGCCAGCAGTTCCCGGGAGACCCAGTACTTC. As protein: CASSSRETQYF.

This CDR3 is CASSYSATGGESEQFF. The CDR3 DNA reads TGTGCCAGCAGTTACTCGGCCACAGGGGGGGAATCGGAGCAGTTCTTC. V is TRBV6-2 or TRBV6-3 and J is TRBJ2-1; tentatively, D is TRBD1 (8 bases). Trimming cost V 0 bases and J 10 bases, with 19 bases left between them. The CDR3 has 16 amino acids. In germline, CDR1 is MNHEY, CDR2 SVGEGT.

This sequence joins TRBV6-5 and TRBJ2-5; D is perhaps TRBD1 (7 bases). The CDR3 loop spans 14 amino acids. Trimming shortened V by 5 bases and J by 5 bases, and 15 bases separated the two germline ends. Germline V gene data show CDR1 as MNHEY and CDR2 as SVGAGI. In DNA form, the CDR3 reads TGTGCCAGCAGTCTACTACAGGGGAGGGAGACCCAGTACTTC. Translating gives CASSLLQGRETQYF.

The chain has TRBV18 and TRBJ2-3; 15 bases fit TRBD2. V shed 6 bases and J 4 bases; nucleotides not matched to a gene: 14. This CDR3 has 19 residues. Germline CDR1 and CDR2: KGHSH and LQKENI. The CDR3 sequence is CASSLRDRGLAGGPDTQYF. CDR3 bases: TGTGCCAGCTCGCTCCGGGACAGGGGACTAGCGGGAGGTCCAGATACGCAGTATTTT. The full variable domain, completed using reference TRBV18 and TRBJ2-3, is NAGVMQNPRHLVRRRGQEARLRCSPMKGHSHVYWYRQLPEEGLKFMVYLQKENIIDESGMPKERFSAEFPKEGPSILRIQQVVRGDSAAYFCASSLRDRGLAGGPDTQYFGPGTRLTVL.

The rearrangement joins TRBV6-1 to TRBJ1-5; D might be TRBD1 (6 bases). The CDR3 has 14 amino acids. Trimming took off 2 bases at V and 2 bases at J, with 7 bases between the two ends. Per the germline V gene, CDR1 is MNHNS and CDR2 is SASEGT. CDR3 sequence: CASSENRGNQPQHF. The CDR3, as DNA: TGTGCCAGCAGTGAAAACAGGGGCAATCAGCCCCAGCATTTT.

This chain links TRBV4-1 with TRBJ1-4, with 7 positions matching TRBD1. Germline CDR1 and CDR2: MGHRA and YSYEKL. CDR3 length: 16 residues. The J segment lost 6 bases and the V segment lost 3 bases, leaving 10 bases of the junction unmatched. This CDR3 reads CASSHYRDSAYEKLFF. DNA of the CDR3: TGCGCCAGCAGCCACTACCGGGACAGCGCGTATGAAAAACTGTTTTTT.

The chain uses TRBV19 and TRBJ2-1, with TRBD1 matching over 8 bases. Germline CDR1 reads LNHDA; CDR2 reads SQIVND (reference sequence). V lost 6 bases and J lost 7; bases outside the gene matches: 8. This CDR3 comprises 14 residues. CDR3 sequence (DNA): TGTGCCAGTAGAGAGGCAGGGGGCGGGAATGAGCAGTTCTTC. It codes for CASREAGGGNEQFF.

The CDR3 reads CASSQVGTGVEKLFF. The CDR3 DNA is TGCGCCAGCAGCCAAGTAGGGACAGGAGTTGAAAAACTGTTTTTT. The chain carries TRBV4-3 and TRBJ1-4; 8 bases match TRBD1. Germline CDR1 and CDR2: LGHNA and YSLEER. CDR3 length: 15 amino acids. V lost 1 base and J lost 7; bases outside the gene matches: 5.

V is TRBV28 and J is TRBJ2-2; 7 positions agree with TRBD2. Germline CDR1 MDHEN, CDR2 SYDVKM. Trimming at V came to 9 bases and at J to 2 bases, leaving 18 bases not matched to a gene. The CDR3 is 18 residues long. The CDR3 sequence is CASLGRPIAASNTGELFF. CDR3 sequence (DNA): TGTGCCAGTCTCGGGAGGCCCATAGCCGCCTCCAACACCGGGGAGCTGTTTTTT. Combining the CDR3 with reference TRBV28 and TRBJ2-2 gives the whole variable domain DVKVTQSSRYLVKRTGEKVFLECVQDMDHENMFWYRQDPGLGLRLIYFSYDVKMKEKGDIPEGYSVSREKKERFSLILESASTNQTSMYLCASLGRPIAASNTGELFFGEGSRLTVL.